A selection of T cell receptor beta chains follows, all from one sample in a study of shared clonotypes between healthy human individuals. Assay used: immunoSEQ multiplex PCR; TCRdb lists only in-frame clones, some missing. This sample carries approximately 2,200,000 clones, about 93% of them seen once, and the ten largest clones take 1.7%. Sequences were obtained from naive CD8+ T cells from PBMCs. These receptors were collected from a man aged 18 to 30 in good health. Some clones in this sample may be carry-over from other donors' samples. The CDR3 runs from the conserved cysteine through the conserved F or W. The D gene is left open where the match is weak.

CDR3 protein	CDR3 DNA	V gene	J gene	D gene
CASRHTSGRVEQFF	TGTGCCAGCAGACACACTAGCGGGAGAGTTGAGCAGTTCTTC	TRBV4-2	TRBJ2-1	TRBD2
CASSFDPPVGELFF	TGTGCCAGCAGTTTTGATCCCCCGGTCGGGGAGCTGTTTTTT	TRBV28	TRBJ2-2	.
CASSTGAKNSYEQYF	TGTGCCAGCAGTACGGGGGCGAAGAACTCCTACGAGCAGTACTTC	TRBV27	TRBJ2-7	.
CASSLGGGHGYTF	TGTGCCAGCAGTTTGGGAGGGGGTCATGGCTACACCTTC	TRBV27	TRBJ1-2	.
CSVEGTGGYEQFF	TGCAGCGTTGAAGGGACAGGGGGCTATGAGCAGTTCTTC	TRBV29-1	TRBJ2-1	TRBD1
CASSRFGQVGYEQYF	TGTGCCAGCAGCCGGTTTGGCCAGGTGGGCTACGAGCAGTACTTC	TRBV25-1	TRBJ2-7	.
CASSLGVEQFF	TGTGCCAGCAGCTTAGGGGTAGAGCAGTTCTTC	TRBV7-8	TRBJ2-1	.
CASGVSGGRGETQYF	TGTGCCAGCGGGGTCTCCGGCGGGAGGGGTGAGACCCAGTACTTC	TRBV27	TRBJ2-5	TRBD2
CASSLQTSAGELFF	TGTGCCAGCAGTTTACAAACTAGCGCCGGGGAGCTGTTTTTT	TRBV28	TRBJ2-2	TRBD2
CASSNRDRASYEQYF	TGTGCCAGCAGCAACCGGGACAGGGCTTCCTACGAGCAGTACTTC	TRBV7-9	TRBJ2-7	TRBD1
CSVEGGTGTNPTNEKLFF	TGCAGCGTTGAAGGGGGAACAGGGACAAATCCAACTAATGAAAAACTGTTTTTT	TRBV29-1	TRBJ1-4	.
CASGPAWVPNYGYTF	TGTGCCAGCGGGCCCGCGTGGGTTCCTAACTATGGCTACACCTTC	TRBV11-2	TRBJ1-2	.
CASSSEDRVPNYGYTF	TGTGCCAGCAGCTCGGAGGACAGGGTGCCTAACTATGGCTACACCTTC	TRBV5-5	TRBJ1-2	TRBD1
CASRALNQPQHF	TGTGCCAGCAGGGCCCTCAATCAGCCCCAGCATTTT	TRBV27	TRBJ1-5	.
CASSPRGGLYYNEQFF	TGTGCCAGCAGCCCACGTGGGGGACTCTACTACAATGAGCAGTTCTTC	TRBV7-2	TRBJ2-1	.
CASSQDGPYEQYF	TGTGCCAGCAGCCAAGATGGACCTTACGAGCAGTACTTC	TRBV14	TRBJ2-7	.